A selection of T cell receptor beta chains follows, all from one sample in a study of blood T cell repertoires in COVID-19. Assay used: immunoSEQ multiplex PCR; TCRdb lists only in-frame clones, some missing. The sample lists a few hundred thousand clones; approximately 85% were seen once. The specimen sequenced was peripheral blood. The receptors derive from a man between 50 and 59 years old with active or convalescent COVID-19. Each CDR3 is given with its conserved first and last residue. The D gene is left open where the match is weak. Clone size is given for some rows only: seen once, a few or many times, or a class if the clone is expanded.

J gene: TRBJ1-2; V gene: TRBV7-2; clone size: .; D gene: TRBD1; CDR3 protein: CASRPDRGGSGYTF; CDR3 DNA: TGTGCCAGCAGACCCGACAGGGGAGGATCTGGCTACACCTTC
J gene: TRBJ2-1; V gene: TRBV18; clone size: .; D gene: TRBD1; CDR3 protein: CASSPGPGGSDEQFF; CDR3 DNA: TGTGCCAGCTCACCAGGTCCAGGGGGCTCGGATGAGCAGTTCTTC
J gene: TRBJ2-5; V gene: TRBV18; clone size: .; D gene: .; CDR3 protein: CASSAGMAGETQYF; CDR3 DNA: TGTGCCAGCTCGGCCGGAATGGCGGGAGAGACCCAGTACTTC
J gene: TRBJ2-7; V gene: TRBV10-3; clone size: .; D gene: TRBD1; CDR3 protein: CASRDSAGYEQYF; CDR3 DNA: TGTGCCTCAAGGGACAGCGCTGGCTACGAGCAGTACTTC
J gene: TRBJ2-7; V gene: TRBV4-1; clone size: .; D gene: .; CDR3 protein: CASSQEEGWAGRGEQYF; CDR3 DNA: TGCGCCAGCAGCCAAGAGGAGGGGTGGGCGGGGAGAGGCGAGCAGTACTTC
J gene: TRBJ1-6; V gene: TRBV9; clone size: .; D gene: .; CDR3 protein: CASSAADSPNSPLHF; CDR3 DNA: TGTGCCAGCAGCGCGGCCGACAGTCCCAATTCACCCCTCCACTTT
J gene: TRBJ2-7; V gene: TRBV7-8; clone size: few; D gene: .; CDR3 protein: CASSLSGGWKVYEQYF; CDR3 DNA: TGTGCCAGCAGCTTAAGCGGTGGCTGGAAGGTCTACGAGCAGTACTTC
J gene: TRBJ2-3; V gene: TRBV28; clone size: .; D gene: TRBD1; CDR3 protein: CASSLQGRGLTDTQYF; CDR3 DNA: TGTGCCAGCAGTTTACAAGGAAGGGGGCTAACAGATACGCAGTATTTT
J gene: TRBJ1-5; V gene: TRBV6-5; clone size: .; D gene: .; CDR3 protein: CASSHRQTSNQPQHF; CDR3 DNA: TGTGCCAGCAGTCACAGACAGACGTCCAATCAGCCCCAGCATTTT
J gene: TRBJ2-1; V gene: TRBV9; clone size: .; D gene: .; CDR3 protein: CASSSSGLSGYNEQFF; CDR3 DNA: TGTGCCAGCAGCTCCAGCGGGCTCAGCGGGTACAATGAGCAGTTCTTC
J gene: TRBJ1-2; V gene: TRBV5-1; clone size: .; D gene: .; CDR3 protein: CASSLDGFGGYTF; CDR3 DNA: TGCGCCAGCAGCTTGGACGGTTTCGGGGGCTACACCTTC
J gene: TRBJ2-7; V gene: TRBV2; clone size: .; D gene: .; CDR3 protein: CASSESGRVEQYF; CDR3 DNA: TGTGCCAGCAGTGAATCGGGCAGGGTGGAGCAGTACTTC
J gene: TRBJ1-3; V gene: TRBV12-5; clone size: .; D gene: .; CDR3 protein: CASGSRTAYSGNTIYF; CDR3 DNA: TGTGCTAGTGGTTCCAGGACTGCCTACTCTGGAAACACCATATATTTT
J gene: TRBJ2-4; V gene: TRBV19; clone size: .; D gene: .; CDR3 protein: CASSHKNIQYF; CDR3 DNA: TGTGCCAGTAGTCATAAAAACATTCAGTACTTC
J gene: TRBJ2-1; V gene: TRBV4-3; clone size: .; D gene: TRBD2; CDR3 protein: CASSRKLAGGPDEQFF; CDR3 DNA: TGCGCCAGCAGCCGTAAACTAGCGGGAGGGCCGGATGAGCAGTTCTTC
J gene: TRBJ2-2; V gene: TRBV4-1; clone size: once; D gene: .; CDR3 protein: CASSQVAGGELFF; CDR3 DNA: TGCGCCAGCAGCCAAGTTGCGGGCGGGGAGCTGTTTTTT
J gene: TRBJ1-1; V gene: TRBV19; clone size: .; D gene: .; CDR3 protein: CASRGWHTEAFF; CDR3 DNA: TGTGCCAGTAGGGGCTGGCACACTGAAGCTTTCTTT
J gene: TRBJ2-2; V gene: TRBV4-1; clone size: .; D gene: .; CDR3 protein: CASSQSTGELFF; CDR3 DNA: TGCGCCAGCAGCCAGTCGACCGGGGAGCTGTTTTTT
J gene: TRBJ1-1; V gene: TRBV5-6; clone size: .; D gene: .; CDR3 protein: CASSSSTGGSKTEAFF; CDR3 DNA: TGTGCCAGCAGCAGTTCAACCGGGGGAAGTAAGACTGAAGCTTTCTTT
J gene: TRBJ1-1; V gene: TRBV20-1; clone size: few; D gene: TRBD1; CDR3 protein: CSAGGTANTEAFF; CDR3 DNA: TGCAGTGCTGGTGGGACAGCGAACACTGAAGCTTTCTTT
J gene: TRBJ2-1; V gene: TRBV27; clone size: .; D gene: .; CDR3 protein: CASSNRRGGYNEQFF; CDR3 DNA: TGTGCCAGCAGTAACCGGAGGGGGGGTTACAATGAGCAGTTCTTC
J gene: TRBJ1-2; V gene: TRBV5-1; clone size: .; D gene: .; CDR3 protein: CASSLAPATGPGGYGYTF; CDR3 DNA: TGCGCCAGCAGCTTGGCCCCCGCGACAGGTCCTGGGGGCTATGGCTACACCTTC
J gene: TRBJ1-3; V gene: TRBV9; clone size: .; D gene: .; CDR3 protein: CASGSGPGNTIYF; CDR3 DNA: TGTGCCAGCGGTTCAGGGCCTGGAAACACCATATATTTT
J gene: TRBJ1-5; V gene: TRBV18; clone size: .; D gene: TRBD1; CDR3 protein: CASSPGQGNNNQPQHF; CDR3 DNA: TGTGCCAGCTCACCGGGACAGGGGAATAATAATCAGCCCCAGCATTTT
J gene: TRBJ1-1; V gene: TRBV30; clone size: .; D gene: .; CDR3 protein: CAWSVDYSAFF; CDR3 DNA: TGTGCCTGGAGTGTGGACTACTCAGCTTTCTTT
J gene: TRBJ2-2; V gene: TRBV24-1; clone size: .; D gene: .; CDR3 protein: CATTSSLTGELFF; CDR3 DNA: TGTGCCACCACATCAAGCCTGACCGGGGAGCTGTTTTTT
J gene: TRBJ1-1; V gene: TRBV6-5; clone size: .; D gene: .; CDR3 protein: CASSYYGGPEAFF; CDR3 DNA: TGTGCCAGCAGTTACTATGGGGGCCCTGAAGCTTTCTTT
J gene: TRBJ2-1; V gene: TRBV7-9; clone size: .; D gene: .; CDR3 protein: CASSLAQVEQFF; CDR3 DNA: TGTGCCAGCAGCTTAGCGCAGGTTGAGCAGTTCTTC
J gene: TRBJ1-5; V gene: TRBV9; clone size: .; D gene: .; CDR3 protein: CASSVGPNQPQHF; CDR3 DNA: TGTGCCAGCAGCGTGGGGCCTAATCAGCCCCAGCATTTT
J gene: TRBJ1-5; V gene: TRBV2; clone size: few; D gene: .; CDR3 protein: CASRLAVSNQPQHF; CDR3 DNA: TGTGCCAGCAGGTTAGCAGTTAGCAATCAGCCCCAGCATTTT
J gene: TRBJ2-5; V gene: TRBV2; clone size: .; D gene: TRBD2; CDR3 protein: CASSAVAGETQYF; CDR3 DNA: TGTGCCAGCAGTGCTGTAGCGGGAGAGACCCAGTACTTC
J gene: TRBJ1-1; V gene: TRBV15; clone size: .; D gene: TRBD1; CDR3 protein: CATSRAIGTGGTEAFF; CDR3 DNA: TGTGCCACCAGCAGAGCAATTGGGACAGGGGGAACTGAAGCTTTCTTT
J gene: TRBJ2-2; V gene: TRBV5-1; clone size: .; D gene: TRBD2; CDR3 protein: CASSLPGTSGAAGPGELFF; CDR3 DNA: TGCGCCAGCAGCTTGCCCGGGACTAGCGGGGCAGCAGGGCCCGGGGAGCTGTTTTTT
J gene: TRBJ1-5; V gene: TRBV28; clone size: .; D gene: .; CDR3 protein: CASSRGGLFSNQPQHF; CDR3 DNA: TGTGCCAGCAGCCGAGGCGGACTGTTTAGCAATCAGCCCCAGCATTTT
J gene: TRBJ1-3; V gene: TRBV13; clone size: .; D gene: .; CDR3 protein: CASSRTDISGNTIYF; CDR3 DNA: TGTGCCAGCAGCCGGACAGACATCTCTGGAAACACCATATATTTT
J gene: TRBJ2-1; V gene: TRBV3-1/TRBV3-2; clone size: once; D gene: .; CDR3 protein: CASSPGGSSYNEQFF; CDR3 DNA: TGTGCCAGCAGCCCGGGTGGGAGCTCCTACAATGAGCAGTTCTTC
J gene: TRBJ1-2; V gene: TRBV6-5; clone size: .; D gene: TRBD1; CDR3 protein: CASSFHRGNGYTF; CDR3 DNA: TGTGCCAGCAGTTTCCACAGGGGTAATGGCTACACCTTC
J gene: TRBJ2-7; V gene: TRBV30; clone size: .; D gene: TRBD2; CDR3 protein: CAWSRSLATPYEQYF; CDR3 DNA: TGTGCCTGGAGCCGCTCACTAGCGACCCCCTACGAGCAGTACTTC
J gene: TRBJ1-2; V gene: TRBV7-3; clone size: .; D gene: .; CDR3 protein: CASSGSAGDGYTF; CDR3 DNA: TGTGCCAGCAGCGGAAGTGCAGGGGATGGCTACACCTTC
J gene: TRBJ2-1; V gene: TRBV20-1; clone size: .; D gene: .; CDR3 protein: CSATLDSEQFF; CDR3 DNA: TGCAGTGCTACCCTGGACTCTGAGCAGTTCTTC
J gene: TRBJ1-2; V gene: TRBV5-6; clone size: few; D gene: TRBD1; CDR3 protein: CASSPRDRGHGYTF; CDR3 DNA: TGTGCCAGCAGCCCCCGGGACAGGGGTCATGGCTACACCTTC
J gene: TRBJ2-3; V gene: TRBV5-1; clone size: .; D gene: .; CDR3 protein: CASSLEGWTNTDTQYF; CDR3 DNA: TGCGCCAGCAGCTTGGAGGGGTGGACTAACACAGATACGCAGTATTTT
J gene: TRBJ1-2; V gene: TRBV29-1; clone size: .; D gene: .; CDR3 protein: CSVGVREYGYTF; CDR3 DNA: TGCAGCGTTGGAGTCAGGGAATATGGCTACACCTTC
J gene: TRBJ2-1; V gene: TRBV7-6; clone size: .; D gene: TRBD2; CDR3 protein: CASSPGLAGSSSYNEQFF; CDR3 DNA: TGTGCCAGCAGCCCCGGACTAGCGGGGAGCAGCTCCTACAATGAGCAGTTCTTC
J gene: TRBJ1-4; V gene: TRBV9; clone size: .; D gene: TRBD1; CDR3 protein: CASSVGQGEKLFF; CDR3 DNA: TGTGCCAGCAGCGTAGGACAGGGGGAAAAACTGTTTTTT
J gene: TRBJ2-7; V gene: TRBV25-1; clone size: .; D gene: TRBD2; CDR3 protein: CASTSGRDYEQYF; CDR3 DNA: TGTGCCAGCACTAGCGGGAGGGACTACGAGCAGTACTTC
J gene: TRBJ2-3; V gene: TRBV5-1; clone size: .; D gene: .; CDR3 protein: CASSLAGYSTDTQYF; CDR3 DNA: TGCGCCAGCAGCTTGGCAGGGTATAGCACAGATACGCAGTATTTT
J gene: TRBJ2-1; V gene: TRBV9; clone size: .; D gene: .; CDR3 protein: CASSVDHGSDLREQFF; CDR3 DNA: TGTGCCAGCAGCGTAGATCACGGGAGTGATTTACGTGAGCAGTTCTTC